The rows below give T cell receptor beta chains drawn from one sample of a study of blood T cell repertoires in COVID-19. Measured with immunoSEQ multiplex PCR; TCRdb has only the in-frame clones, and not every one. The repertoire holds 200,000 to 250,000 clones, with 65% to 90% as singletons. What was sequenced was peripheral blood. These receptors all come from a woman aged 45-59 years with acute or convalescent COVID-19. Each CDR3 is given with its conserved first and last residue. Fields, in order: J gene, D gene, clone size, V gene, CDR3 DNA, CDR3 protein. A D gene is named only where the DNA matches it firmly. Rows may omit the clone size; those that give it use once, few, many or a size class.

TRBJ2-3	NA	NA	TRBV6-5	TGTGCCACCGGGACTCCTAGCACAGATACGCAGTATTTT	CATGTPSTDTQYF
TRBJ2-1	NA	once	TRBV21-1	TGTGCCAGAGGAGGTCATTCCCCTAACCGGGACAGGGGGCCCAAGTTCTTC	CARGGHSPNRDRGPKFF
TRBJ1-1	NA	NA	TRBV5-1	TGCGCCAGCAGCTTTATGGACTCGAACACTGAAGCTTTCTTT	CASSFMDSNTEAFF
TRBJ2-7	TRBD2	NA	TRBV28	TGTGCCAGCAGTTTTCTAGCGGGTACGTACGAGCAGTACTTC	CASSFLAGTYEQYF
TRBJ2-1	TRBD2	NA	TRBV4-2	TGTGCCAGCAGCCAGCTAGCGGGGGGGCCTTACTCCTACAATGAGCAGTTCTTC	CASSQLAGGPYSYNEQFF
TRBJ1-5	TRBD1	NA	TRBV28	TGTGCCAGCAGCACCCCCGGGACAGGGGTCTATAGCAATCAGCCCCAGCATTTT	CASSTPGTGVYSNQPQHF
TRBJ1-1	NA	NA	TRBV28	TGTGCCAGCAGTGGCCCTGGCCCCATGAACACTGAAGCTTTCTTT	CASSGPGPMNTEAFF
TRBJ2-7	NA	NA	TRBV19	TGTGCCAGTACCCCCAGGGAGGGGGGCTACGAGCAGTACTTC	CASTPREGGYEQYF
TRBJ2-7	NA	once	TRBV28	TGTGCCAGCGAAGGCAGACGGAGCTACGAGCAGTACTTC	CASEGRRSYEQYF
TRBJ2-5	TRBD2	NA	TRBV7-2	TGTGCCAGCAGCGCGCGGGGGGGAGAGACCCAGTACTTC	CASSARGGETQYF
TRBJ2-7	TRBD2	NA	TRBV5-4	TGTGCCAGCAGCTTGGAACTAGCGGCCTCCTACGAGCAGTACTTC	CASSLELAASYEQYF
TRBJ1-5	NA	NA	TRBV1	TGCACCAGCAGCCGATGGGACAGAGTCAATCAGCCCCAGCATTTT	CTSSRWDRVNQPQHF
TRBJ1-3	NA	NA	TRBV6-1	TGTGCCAGCAGTGAAGCGCGAGGCCAGGGCTCTGGAAACACCATATATTTT	CASSEARGQGSGNTIYF
TRBJ2-7	NA	NA	TRBV5-6	TGTGCCAGCAGCTTAGGCAGGGGATCATACGAGCAGTACTTC	CASSLGRGSYEQYF
TRBJ1-2	NA	NA	TRBV3-1/TRBV3-2	TGTGCCAGCAGCCCAGACGGAGTTGTTGGCTACACCTTC	CASSPDGVVGYTF
TRBJ2-4	TRBD1	NA	TRBV7-4	TGTGCCAGCACGGACAGGGGGCGGCCCTGGATTCAGTACTTC	CASTDRGRPWIQYF
TRBJ1-1	TRBD1	NA	TRBV10-3	TGTGCCATCAGGACCCAGGGGGCGAACACTGAAGCTTTCTTT	CAIRTQGANTEAFF
TRBJ1-2	NA	NA	TRBV29-1	TGCAGCGTTGAAGACTCGGCCAGGGTAGTTGGCTACACCTTC	CSVEDSARVVGYTF
TRBJ1-6	NA	NA	TRBV19	TGTGCCAGTAGTCTCGGGACAACCTATAATTCACCCCTCCACTTT	CASSLGTTYNSPLHF
TRBJ2-1	TRBD2	NA	TRBV7-9	TGTGCCAGCAGCCCCGGACTAGCGGGGGGTGAAGAGCAGTTCTTC	CASSPGLAGGEEQFF
TRBJ1-2	NA	few	TRBV11-1	TGTGCCAGCAGCCAGAGCCCCGCGGACAGCTCCTATGGCTACACCTTC	CASSQSPADSSYGYTF
TRBJ2-3	TRBD2	NA	TRBV7-3	TGTGCCAGCAGCGACCTAGCGGGGGGGCAGTATTTT	CASSDLAGGQYF
TRBJ1-1	NA	NA	TRBV27	TGTGCCAGCAGTGCAATGGCGGTATACACTGAAGCTTTCTTT	CASSAMAVYTEAFF
TRBJ2-7	TRBD1	NA	TRBV4-1	TGCGCCAGCAGCGAGACAGGGGCATCCTACGAGCAGTACTTC	CASSETGASYEQYF
TRBJ2-2	TRBD1	NA	TRBV7-9	TGTGCCAGCAGCACTAACAGGGGGAACACCGGGGAGCTGTTTTTT	CASSTNRGNTGELFF
TRBJ1-3	TRBD1	NA	TRBV18	TGTGCCAGCTCAACACAGGGGCTCTCTGGAAACACCATATATTTT	CASSTQGLSGNTIYF
TRBJ2-7	TRBD2	few	TRBV30	TGTGCCTGGCAGTTGGATCGGGACTACCCGTTTGGTGGGCGCGAGCAGTACTTC	CAWQLDRDYPFGGREQYF
TRBJ1-6	NA	NA	TRBV15	TGTGCCACCAGCAGAGACAGAGACAGGACGAATTCACCCCTCCACTTT	CATSRDRDRTNSPLHF
TRBJ1-2	NA	NA	TRBV2	TGTGCCAGCAGTGAGGAGCATGGCTACACCTTC	CASSEEHGYTF
TRBJ2-5	NA	NA	TRBV7-2	TGTGCCAGCAGCTCGGGCGGCGGGTGGGAGACCCAGTACTTC	CASSSGGGWETQYF
TRBJ2-3	NA	many	TRBV9	TGTGCCAGCAGCTCCTGGACAGCTAGCACAGATACGCAGTATTTT	CASSSWTASTDTQYF
TRBJ2-7	TRBD1	few	TRBV6-5	TGTGCCAGCAGTTACCGGGGACAGGGAACCTACGAGCAGTACTTC	CASSYRGQGTYEQYF
TRBJ1-1	NA	once	TRBV5-1	TGCGCCAGCAGCTTGCTTTCGGGGAACACTGAAGCTTTCTTT	CASSLLSGNTEAFF
TRBJ1-3	NA	NA	TRBV6-5	TGTGCCAGAATTGCACAGTCATATAGAAACACCATATATTTT	CARIAQSYRNTIYF
TRBJ1-6	TRBD1	NA	TRBV11-2	TGTGCCAGCAGCAAACCGGGACAGGGGGTGTATAATTCACCCCTCCACTTT	CASSKPGQGVYNSPLHF
TRBJ1-4	TRBD1	NA	TRBV4-1	TGCGCCAGCAGCCGGGGGACAGGTGTTGAAAAACTGTTTTTT	CASSRGTGVEKLFF
TRBJ2-7	NA	NA	TRBV11-2	TGTGCCAGCAGCGAAAACCGAGGAGCACCCTACGAGCAGTACTTC	CASSENRGAPYEQYF
TRBJ1-2	TRBD1	NA	TRBV5-8	TGTGCCAGCAGCTTTACCTCGACAGGGGCAAGGGGCTATGGCTACACCTTC	CASSFTSTGARGYGYTF
TRBJ1-2	NA	NA	TRBV27	TGTGCCAGCAGGTGGTCTAGCGGCGCGGGCTATGGCTACACCTTC	CASRWSSGAGYGYTF
TRBJ2-7	NA	NA	TRBV30	TGTGCCTGGAGGTCGGCAGGGGGGACTTACGAGCAGTACTTC	CAWRSAGGTYEQYF
TRBJ1-1	NA	NA	TRBV19	TGTGCCAGTAGGAAATTAACAGGGTATCGTATCAACACTGAAGCTTTCTTT	CASRKLTGYRINTEAFF
TRBJ1-4	TRBD1	NA	TRBV2	TGTGCCAGCACGAGGGGGCGAGCTACTAATGAAAAACTGTTTTTT	CASTRGRATNEKLFF
TRBJ1-4	NA	NA	TRBV30	TGTGCCTGGAGTGTACTTGGGCACGGCGGGGAACTGTTTTTT	CAWSVLGHGGELFF
TRBJ1-4	NA	once	TRBV14	TGTGCCAGCAGCACAGGGTGGCGGGATGAAAAACTGTTTTTT	CASSTGWRDEKLFF
TRBJ2-3	NA	NA	TRBV7-9	TGTGCCAGCAGCTTAGCGGGAGCGGTTGCAGATACGCAGTATTTT	CASSLAGAVADTQYF
TRBJ2-1	NA	NA	TRBV19	TGTGCCAGTAGCCTCGGCAGGGATAATAACAATGAGCAGTTCTTC	CASSLGRDNNNEQFF
TRBJ1-2	TRBD1	NA	TRBV27	TGTGCCAGCAGTTTACAAGGGACAGGGGACTTTGGCTACACCTTC	CASSLQGTGDFGYTF
TRBJ1-3	NA	NA	TRBV5-8	TGTGCCAGCAGCTTGTATCGGGGCTCTGGAAACACCATATATTTT	CASSLYRGSGNTIYF
TRBJ2-1	NA	few	TRBV2	TGTGCCACTTCGGGAGAGCATACCTTGAGCGATGAGCAGTTCTTC	CATSGEHTLSDEQFF
TRBJ1-2	NA	NA	TRBV19	TGTGCCAGTAGTACCCAGGGTTTTGGCTACACCTTC	CASSTQGFGYTF